The source of this TCR beta chain is a study of cytomegalovirus exposure and HLA in healthy donors. Study summary: The approximately 110 validation repertoires, a later analysis reported, used the same platform as the 666 first-cohort repertoires.

Generated by immunoSEQ multiplex PCR, the TCRdb table keeps only in-frame clones and is missing some. Altogether more than 120,000 clones are present, roughly 87% being singletons, with the ten largest covering 4.5% to 5.5%. Overall study results and limits: The dataset shows that most TCR sequences were rare, while some public TCRs occurred in many donors.

V was pared by 7 bases and J by 5 bases, with 7 bases of the junction left unmatched. This CDR3 has 14 residues. Germline V gene data show CDR1 as MDHEN and CDR2 as SYDVKM. This clone occurred a few times. The antigen remains unidentified. This clonotype was sampled from a man younger than 30 in good health and CMV-seropositive. The material sequenced was PBMCs. The chain links TRBV28 to TRBJ1-1; TRBD1 matches 10 bases. The CDR3 DNA is TGTGCCAGCAATTCGGACAGGGGGAGTACTGAAGCTTTCTTT. Residues: CASNSDRGSTEAFF.